This T cell receptor beta chain was observed in a study of cytomegalovirus exposure and HLA in healthy donors. Amplification used 60 Vbeta primers and 13 Jbeta primers. This table comes from immunoSEQ multiplex PCR, and its TCRdb copy is limited to in-frame clones, with some not included. The sample records roughly 130,000 clones, more than 80% being singletons. In germline, CDR1 is MNHEY, CDR2 SVGAGI. V was trimmed by 6 bases and J by 10 bases, leaving 16 bases between them. The CDR3 is 13 residues long. The sequenced sample consisted of PBMCs. The source of this sequence is a man aged 35-49 years in good health and CMV-seronegative. The V gene is TRBV6-5, the J gene TRBJ2-1; D is perhaps TRBD1 (5 bases). The CDR3 loop reads CASRPGAYQEQFF. DNA for the CDR3: TGTGCCAGCAGACCTGGGGCATATCAGGAGCAGTTCTTC.